These 25 T cell receptor beta chains originate from one sample sequenced in a study of CD8 T cells in Susac syndrome. An input of roughly 0.5 to 1 ug of RNA was subjected to reverse transcription using random hexamers. One entry per CDR3 protein, called by TCRdb with MiXCR from the immunoSEQ multiplex PCR reads. The table shows some 120,000 distinct CDR3 sequences, with 94% occurring only once. The sequencing sample was made of CD4+ T cells from PBMCs. These receptors were collected from a human donor with multiple sclerosis.

This chain links TRBV20-1 with TRBJ1-2; no clear D gene. The germline V and J ends were trimmed by 5 bases and 3 bases, with 13 bases remaining between them. The length of the CDR3 is 13 residues. Germline values: CDR1 DFQATT, CDR2 SNEGSKA (reference sequence). This CDR3 is CSAAPGPHYGYTF. The CDR3 region has the DNA TGCAGTGCTGCCCCAGGCCCCCACTATGGCTACACCTTC.

The chain has TRBV12-3 or TRBV12-4 and TRBJ2-3; 12 bases agree with TRBD2. This CDR3 is 15 amino acids long. J lost 2 bases, V lost 6 bases, and 3 bases had no gene match. The CDR3: CASRGTSGPTDTQYF. As DNA, the CDR3 is TGTGCCAGCAGGGGGACTAGCGGGCCCACAGATACGCAGTATTTT.

The J gene is TRBJ2-6, the V gene TRBV2; tentatively, D is TRBD1 (6 bases). Germline-derived CDR1 and CDR2 are SNHLY and FYNNEI. This CDR3 has 12 amino acids. The CDR3 coding sequence is TGTCTTTGGACAGCTGGGGCCAACGTCCTGACTTTC. It is translated as CLWTAGANVLTF.

The genes are TRBV29-1 and TRBJ2-3; TRBD2 agrees at 7 bases. The trim removed 1 base at V and 0 bases at J, leaving 7 bases unmatched. This CDR3 comprises 16 residues. Germline CDR1 reads SQVTM; CDR2 reads ANQGSEA. This CDR3 is CSVEGASGTSTDTQYF. The CDR3 DNA reads TGCAGCGTTGAAGGGGCTAGCGGAACTAGCACAGATACGCAGTATTTT.

The V gene is TRBV7-9, the J gene TRBJ1-2, with a possible D match to TRBD1 (5 bases). Trimming pared 0 bases from V and 8 bases from J, leaving 16 bases between. This CDR3 comprises 15 residues. Looked up from germline, CDR1 is SEHNR and CDR2 is FQNEAQ (reference sequence). The CDR3 DNA sequence: TGTGCCAGCAGCTTAGCGGGGGGTAACTGGATCGGCTACACCTTC. This sequence encodes CASSLAGGNWIGYTF.

This clonotype was found once. The V and J genes are TRBV27 and TRBJ2-1; 9 bases fit TRBD2. CDR3 length: 15 amino acids. V lost 3 bases, J lost 5 bases, and 5 bases stayed unmatched. Per the germline V gene, CDR1 is MNHEY and CDR2 is SMNVEV (reference sequence). In DNA form, the CDR3 reads TGTGCCAGCAGTTTGACGCGGGGGGGGCACAATGAGCAGTTCTTC. This encodes CASSLTRGGHNEQFF.

The V call is TRBV11-2, the J call TRBJ2-5; no clear D. This CDR3 has 14 amino acids. Germline V gene lookup returns CDR1 SGHAT and CDR2 FQNNGV. V was trimmed by 0 bases and J by 1 base, leaving 6 bases between them. The CDR3: CASSLETFQETQYF. The CDR3 bases are TGTGCCAGCAGCTTAGAAACTTTCCAAGAGACCCAGTACTTC.

The genes are TRBV5-1 and TRBJ2-3; D is perhaps TRBD2 (5 bases). The ends were cut back, 4 bases at V and 2 bases at J, with 14 bases in the middle. The CDR3 is made up of 15 amino acids. Germline V gives CDR1 SGHRS, CDR2 YFSETQ. The CDR3 DNA sequence: TGCGCCAGCAGCGCGAGGACGGGATCCACAGATACGCAGTATTTT. Amino acids: CASSARTGSTDTQYF.

The chain carries TRBV7-9 and TRBJ2-2; 8 positions match TRBD2. Germline loops: CDR1 SEHNR, CDR2 FQNEAQ (reference sequence). CDR3 length: 17 amino acids. This chain's CDR3 is CATGREHSALYTGELFF. CDR3 bases: TGTGCTACCGGGAGGGAACACTCCGCCCTTTACACCGGGGAGCTGTTTTTT.

V and J are TRBV5-4 and TRBJ2-5; D is perhaps TRBD1 (6 bases). Germline V gene data show CDR1 as SGHNT and CDR2 as YYREEE (reference sequence). This CDR3 has 15 residues. Trimming took off 4 bases at V and 2 bases at J, with 15 bases between the two ends. As DNA, the CDR3 is TGTGCCAGCAGCCCCCGGGACAAGCCTCAAGAGACCCAGTACTTC. Translating gives CASSPRDKPQETQYF. Together with reference TRBV5-4 and TRBJ2-5, the CDR3 gives the full variable domain: ETGVTQSPTHLIKTRGQQVTLRCSSQSGHNTVSWYQQALGQGPQFIFQYYREEENGRGNFPPRFSGLQFPNYSSELNVNALELDDSALYLCASSPRDKPQETQYFGPGTRLLVL.

This clonotype was counted once. The J gene is TRBJ1-1, the V gene TRBV19, with D possibly matching TRBD1 (5 bases). Germline assignment: CDR1 LNHDA and CDR2 SQIVND (reference sequence). CDR3 size: 13 residues. Trimming removed 0 bases from V and 10 bases from J, with 12 bases in between. The CDR3 DNA sequence: TGTGCCAGTAGTATAGATAGGGGACGACGAGCTTTCTTT. Its translation is CASSIDRGRRAFF.

The V gene is TRBV7-8, the J gene TRBJ2-6; tentatively, D is TRBD1 (5 bases). Germline V lookup: CDR1 SGHVS, CDR2 FQNEAQ. V was shortened by 5 bases and J by 3 bases, with 11 bases between the two germline ends. The CDR3 covers 15 residues. CDR3 nucleotide sequence: TGTGCCAGCAGCCAAATAGGGGTTGGGGCCAACGTCCTGACTTTC. Its protein product is CASSQIGVGANVLTF.

The V call is TRBV10-3, the J call TRBJ2-3, with D perhaps TRBD1 (6 bases). CDR1 and CDR2 (germline): ENHRY, SYGVKD. The CDR3 covers 15 residues. V lost 7 bases, J lost 6 bases, and 20 bases lay in between. The CDR3 DNA follows: TGTGCCATCAAAGTATCCTGGGGGCCTAAGGATACGCAGTATTTT. Translated, it gives CAIKVSWGPKDTQYF.

The rearrangement uses TRBV5-6 and TRBJ1-1, with TRBD1 matching over 11 bases. The V segment lost 5 bases and the J segment 0 bases; nucleotides outside the gene matches: 9. The length of the CDR3 is 17 residues. Per the germline V gene, CDR1 is SGHDT and CDR2 is YYEEEE. The DNA of the CDR3 is TGTGCCAGCAGTCTACATGGACAGGGGGCCCTGAACACTGAAGCTTTCTTT. As protein: CASSLHGQGALNTEAFF.

The V gene is TRBV16, the J gene TRBJ1-1; D not certain. Germline V gives CDR1 KGHSY, CDR2 FQNENV. V was clipped by 2 bases and J by 3 bases, with 7 bases between them. This CDR3 spans 13 amino acids. CDR3 DNA sequence: TGTGCCAGCAGCCAACCATGGCACACTGAAGCTTTCTTT. This gives the protein CASSQPWHTEAFF.

The chain has TRBV7-2 and TRBJ2-3; the D gene is possibly TRBD2 (6 bases). Trimming pared 5 bases from V and 2 bases from J, leaving 17 bases between. Per germline, CDR1 SGHTA and CDR2 FQGNSA. The CDR3 runs 16 residues. CDR3 region: CASSLGTAGSTDTQYF. The CDR3 coding sequence is TGTGCCAGCAGCCTTGGTACGGCGGGATCCACAGATACGCAGTATTTT.

V is TRBV4-3 and J is TRBJ1-2; no definite D call. The CDR3 length is 13 residues. Germline values: CDR1 LGHNA, CDR2 YSLEER. V lost 3 bases and J 4 bases, leaving 9 bases between the germline ends. The CDR3 is CASSQLASYGYTF. The CDR3 DNA reads as TGCGCCAGCAGCCAGTTGGCCTCCTATGGCTACACCTTC.

V gene TRBV9 combines with J gene TRBJ1-4, with TRBD1 as a possible D gene (5 bases). This CDR3 spans 14 amino acids. CDR1 and CDR2 from the germline V gene are SGDLS and YYNGEE. Deletions cut 0 bases from V and 2 bases from J, with 5 bases between. The CDR3 region is CASSVDRTNEKLFF. In DNA form, the CDR3 reads TGTGCCAGCAGCGTAGACAGGACTAATGAAAAACTGTTTTTT.

The chain recombines TRBV12-3 or TRBV12-4 with TRBJ1-5, with 7 positions matching TRBD1. CDR3 length: 15 amino acids. Germline trimming cut 3 bases from V and 0 bases from J; bases unmatched to any gene: 2. The CDR3 DNA follows: TGTGCCAGCAGTTTTGGGACAGTTAGCAATCAGCCCCAGCATTTT. This codes for CASSFGTVSNQPQHF.

This chain connects TRBV3-1 to TRBJ1-2; D remains unclear. This CDR3 is built from 13 residues. V lost 0 bases to trimming and J lost 4 bases, with 6 bases between them. Germline V gene data show CDR1 as LGHDT and CDR2 as YNNKEL (reference sequence). CDR3 sequence: CASSQDGVYGYTF. The DNA for the CDR3 is TGTGCCAGCAGCCAAGACGGGGTCTATGGCTACACCTTC.

The chain employs TRBV18 and TRBJ2-5, with TRBD2 identical over 11 bases. This CDR3 is 18 amino acids long. V shed 3 bases, J shed 4 bases, and the junction held 13 bases outside the gene matches. Germline V gene sequence: CDR1 KGHSH, CDR2 LQKENI. The CDR3 region has the DNA TGTGCCAGCTCACCTCTCTCTAGCGGGGGGAAGCCGGGAGAGACCCAGTACTTC. Translation: CASSPLSSGGKPGETQYF.

This chain links TRBV5-1 with TRBJ2-7; D may be TRBD2 (6 bases). Germline V gene sequence: CDR1 SGHRS, CDR2 YFSETQ. The CDR3 totals 16 residues. Trimming took 0 bases from V and 0 from J, leaving 13 bases between them. This CDR3 is CASSLARGGGSYEQYF. The CDR3 coding sequence is TGCGCCAGCAGCTTGGCCCGGGGAGGAGGCTCCTACGAGCAGTACTTC.

The rearrangement joins TRBV5-6 to TRBJ2-5, with 9 bases aligning to TRBD1. This CDR3 region has 15 residues. CDR1 and CDR2 from the germline V gene are SGHDT and YYEEEE. The V segment lost 4 bases and the J segment 0 bases; nucleotides outside the gene matches: 4. The CDR3 loop is CASSTDRGNQETQYF. The CDR3 coding sequence is TGTGCCAGCAGCACGGACAGGGGAAACCAAGAGACCCAGTACTTC.

This rearrangement joins TRBV20-1 to TRBJ2-5; D is perhaps TRBD1 (6 bases). V lost 4 bases to trimming and J lost 5 bases, with 8 bases between them. The CDR3 runs 11 residues. The germline gives CDR1 DFQATT, CDR2 SNEGSKA (reference sequence). The CDR3 reads CSATGVETQYF. The DNA for the CDR3 is TGCAGTGCTACAGGGGTGGAGACCCAGTACTTC.

This rearrangement joins TRBV29-1 to TRBJ1-1, with a tentative D call TRBD1 (5 bases). Germline CDR1 is SQVTM and CDR2 is ANQGSEA. CDR3 length: 11 residues. CDR3 amino acids: CKGTRDTEAFF. The CDR3 region has the DNA TGCAAAGGGACTCGGGACACTGAAGCTTTCTTT.